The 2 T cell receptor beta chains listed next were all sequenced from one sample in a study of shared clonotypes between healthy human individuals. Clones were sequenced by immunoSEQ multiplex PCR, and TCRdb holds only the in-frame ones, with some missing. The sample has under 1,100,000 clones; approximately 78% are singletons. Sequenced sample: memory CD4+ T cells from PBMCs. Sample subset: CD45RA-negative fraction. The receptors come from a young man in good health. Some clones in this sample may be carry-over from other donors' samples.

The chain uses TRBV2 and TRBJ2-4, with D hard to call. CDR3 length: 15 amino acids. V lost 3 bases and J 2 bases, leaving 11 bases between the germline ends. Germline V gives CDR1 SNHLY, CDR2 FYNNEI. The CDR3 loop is CASSDPARTKNIQYF. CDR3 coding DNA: TGTGCCAGCAGTGATCCGGCCAGAACCAAAAACATTCAGTACTTC. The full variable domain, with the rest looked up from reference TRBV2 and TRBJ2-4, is EPEVTQTPSHQVTQMGQEVILRCVPISNHLYFYWYRQILGQKVEFLVSFYNNEISEKSEIFDDQFSVERPDGSNFTLKIRSTKLEDSAMYFCASSDPARTKNIQYFGAGTRLSVL.

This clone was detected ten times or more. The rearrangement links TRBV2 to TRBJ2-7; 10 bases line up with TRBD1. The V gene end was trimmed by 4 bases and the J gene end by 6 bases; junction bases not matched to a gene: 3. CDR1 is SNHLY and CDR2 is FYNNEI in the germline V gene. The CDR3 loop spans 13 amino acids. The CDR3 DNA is TGTGCCAGCAGTGGGGACAGGGGCCGCGAGCAGTACTTC. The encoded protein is CASSGDRGREQYF.